One and the same sample provided the 18 T cell receptor beta chains below, sequenced in a study of blood T cell repertoires in COVID-19. Assay used: immunoSEQ multiplex PCR; TCRdb lists only in-frame clones, some missing. Of 150,000 to 200,000 clones in the sample, around 80% were seen once. Input material: PBMCs or T cells enriched from blood (not recorded which). These TCRs come from a woman aged 50 to 60 who had recovered from COVID-19.

This chain links TRBV29-1 with TRBJ1-4; TRBD1 matches at 9 bases. CDR1 is SQVTM and CDR2 is ANQGSEA in the germline V gene. This CDR3 has 13 amino acids. V was pared by 6 bases and J by 8 bases, with 7 bases of the junction left unmatched. CDR3 in amino acids: CSVGRQGGEKLFF. CDR3 nucleotide sequence: TGCAGCGTCGGTAGACAGGGGGGAGAAAAACTGTTTTTT.

The genes are TRBV14 and TRBJ2-1; D not certain. The germline CDR1 and CDR2 sequences are SGHDN and FVKESK. V was pared by 1 base and J by 8 bases, with 12 bases between. This CDR3 has 14 residues. Here the CDR3 DNA reads TGTGCCAGCAGCCAAGTGGAGACGTCACATGAGCAGTTCTTC. The encoded protein is CASSQVETSHEQFF.

The CDR3 sequence: CASSYGQGDYEQYF. The CDR3, as DNA: TGTGCCAGCAGCTACGGACAGGGGGACTACGAGCAGTACTTC. The chain carries TRBV14 and TRBJ2-7; 10 bases are a match to TRBD1. The CDR3 has 14 residues. V shed 5 bases, J shed 3 bases, and the junction held 4 bases outside the gene matches. Germline values: CDR1 SGHDN, CDR2 FVKESK.

The DNA of the CDR3 is TGTGCCAGTAGTTCGAGCGGATCGCAAGAGACCCAGTACTTC. The encoded protein is CASSSSGSQETQYF. The rearrangement links TRBV19 to TRBJ2-5; TRBD2 might be the D (5 bases). The V end lost 5 bases, the J end lost 2 bases, and 12 bases lay between the germline ends. The CDR3 is 14 amino acids. Germline assignment: CDR1 LNHDA and CDR2 SQIVND (reference sequence). Full variable domain (remainder filled in from reference TRBV19 and TRBJ2-5): DGGITQSPKYLFRKEGQNVTLSCEQNLNHDAMYWYRQDPGQGLRLIYYSQIVNDFQKGDIAEGYSVSREKKESFPLTVTSAQKNPTAFYLCASSSSGSQETQYFGPGTRLLVL.

The chain has TRBV24-1 and TRBJ1-1, with D uncertain. Trimming took off 5 bases at V and 9 bases at J, with 18 bases between the two ends. The CDR3 covers 14 residues. Germline-derived CDR1 and CDR2 are KGHDR and SFDVKD. CDR3 DNA sequence: TGTGCCACCAGTGCAGGTATTAGTACAGAAAAAGCTTTCTTT. As protein: CATSAGISTEKAFF.

This chain links TRBV6-2 or TRBV6-3 with TRBJ2-7; 10 positions match TRBD1. CDR3 size: 19 residues. CDR1 MNHEY and CDR2 SVGEGT come from the germline V gene. The trim removed 6 bases at V and 3 bases at J, leaving 20 bases unmatched. CDR3 in amino acids: CASSRHTQFGDRGGYEQYF. The CDR3 coding sequence is TGTGCCAGCAGCCGACATACCCAGTTTGGGGACAGGGGAGGCTACGAGCAGTACTTC.

The chain employs TRBV6-5 and TRBJ2-7; 7 bases fit TRBD1. The CDR3 loop spans 13 amino acids. Looked up from germline, CDR1 is MNHEY and CDR2 is SVGAGI. J lost 4 bases, V lost 6 bases, and 6 bases had no gene match. CDR3 in amino acids: CASRRGGDYEQYF. DNA for the CDR3: TGTGCCAGCAGGAGAGGGGGCGATTACGAGCAGTACTTC.

The rearrangement uses TRBV5-1 and TRBJ2-2; TRBD2 aligns across 7 bases. Looked up from germline, CDR1 is SGHRS and CDR2 is YFSETQ. The CDR3 has 18 residues. Trimming cost V 1 base and J 0 bases; bases outside gene matches: 9. The DNA for the CDR3 is TGCGCCAGCAGCTTGTTTTGGCTAGCGGAGACGAACACCGGGGAGCTGTTTTTT. Protein product: CASSLFWLAETNTGELFF.

The DNA of the CDR3 is TGTGCCAGCAGCCGGACAGGGTCGGACGAGCAGTACTTC. Its protein product is CASSRTGSDEQYF. This chain joins TRBV6-5 and TRBJ2-7; 8 nucleotides agree with TRBD1. The V gene's germline CDR1 is MNHEY and CDR2 SVGAGI. This CDR3 comprises 13 residues. V lost 6 bases, J lost 5 bases, and 6 bases stayed unmatched.

The chain carries TRBV16 and TRBJ1-2; no clear D gene. Germline loops: CDR1 KGHSY, CDR2 FQNENV. The V gene lost 2 bases and the J gene lost 4 bases, with 29 bases spanning the gap. This CDR3 contains 20 residues. CDR3 sequence reads: CASSQTLLLRESPPAYGYTF. The CDR3 DNA sequence: TGTGCCAGCAGCCAAACCCTCTTACTTCGGGAGAGTCCACCTGCCTATGGCTACACCTTC.

The CDR3 spells CASSPDGGLNGYTF. The CDR3 DNA is TGTGCCAGCAGCCCCGACGGGGGGCTGAATGGCTACACCTTC. V gene TRBV9 combines with J gene TRBJ1-2, with D tentatively TRBD1 (6 bases). Trimming removed 4 bases at V and 6 bases at J, with 16 bases between. This CDR3 region has 14 residues. Germline-derived CDR1 and CDR2 are SGDLS and YYNGEE.

The sample holds one count of this clone. The V call is TRBV6-6, the J call TRBJ2-2; D uncertain. V lost 7 bases, J lost 1 base, and 7 bases lay in between. Per the germline V gene, CDR1 is MNHNY and CDR2 is SVGAGI (reference sequence). The CDR3 length is 13 residues. The DNA for the CDR3 is TGTGCCAGCACCCCACAGAACACCGGGGAGCTGTTTTTT. Translated: CASTPQNTGELFF.

This clone was seen a handful of times. The chain couples TRBV9 to TRBJ1-1; 12 bases line up with TRBD1. J was trimmed by 4 bases and V by 0 bases; bases with no gene match: 4. CDR1 is SGDLS, CDR2 YYNGEE, per germline. CDR3 length: 16 residues. As DNA, the CDR3 is TGTGCCAGCAGCGTAGGGGACAGGGGGCGGTTCACTGAAGCTTTCTTT. It encodes CASSVGDRGRFTEAFF.

The rearrangement links TRBV19 to TRBJ2-5, with TRBD1 matching over 9 bases. This CDR3 region has 16 residues. Trimming at V came to 4 bases and at J to 5 bases, leaving 11 bases not matched to a gene. The V gene's germline CDR1 is LNHDA and CDR2 SQIVND (reference sequence). The CDR3, as DNA: TGTGCCAGTAGTAGACGACAGGGGGTAGGTGGTGAGACCCAGTACTTC. Translating gives CASSRRQGVGGETQYF.

This chain uses TRBV15 with TRBJ2-7; TRBD2 is a possible D gene (6 bases). In germline, CDR1 is LNHNV, CDR2 YYDKDF (reference sequence). This CDR3 comprises 14 residues. Trimming pared 2 bases from V and 4 bases from J, leaving 12 bases between. As DNA, the CDR3 is TGTGCCACCAGCAGACCCTCTGGGGGGTACGAGCAGTACTTC. This codes for CATSRPSGGYEQYF. The full variable domain, with the rest looked up from reference TRBV15 and TRBJ2-7, is DAMVIQNPRYQVTQFGKPVTLSCSQTLNHNVMYWYQQKSSQAPKLLFHYYDKDFNNEADTPDNFQSRRPNTSFCFLDIRSPGLGDTAMYLCATSRPSGGYEQYFGPGTRLTVT.

The chain couples TRBV12-5 to TRBJ2-1; TRBD2 matches 10 bases. V lost 6 bases, J lost 0 bases, and 8 bases stayed unmatched. This CDR3 has 17 amino acids. Germline lookup yields CDR1 LGHNT and CDR2 FRNRAP. The CDR3 is CASGSPSGGSSYNEQFF. The CDR3 DNA follows: TGTGCTAGTGGATCCCCTAGCGGGGGAAGCTCCTACAATGAGCAGTTCTTC.

The chain uses TRBV24-1 and TRBJ2-1; 14 bases align to TRBD2. Germline values: CDR1 KGHDR, CDR2 SFDVKD. The CDR3 loop spans 16 amino acids. The V gene end was trimmed by 4 bases and the J gene end by 6 bases; junction bases not matched to a gene: 4. Here the CDR3 DNA reads TGTGCCACCAGTGACTGGACTAGCGGGAGGCCCAATGAGCAGTTCTTC. Residues: CATSDWTSGRPNEQFF.

The chain combines TRBV7-9 with TRBJ1-3, with D perhaps TRBD1 (5 bases). Looked up from germline, CDR1 is SEHNR and CDR2 is FQNEAQ (reference sequence). The V and J ends lost 1 base and 0 bases respectively, with 13 bases between them. The CDR3 is 17 amino acids. This CDR3 reads CASSLEGLTGSGNTIYF. CDR3 bases: TGTGCCAGCAGCTTAGAGGGCCTAACAGGCTCTGGAAACACCATATATTTT.